Listed below are T cell receptor beta chains from one sample, sequenced in a study of graft-versus-host responses after intestinal transplantation. Their antigens remain unidentified. Sequenced by immunoSEQ multiplex PCR; TCRdb stores in-frame clones only, minus some. The sample shows under 90,000 clones, 80% to 95% of them seen only once. Sequenced here: unstimulated CD4+ T cells sorted from spleen or lymph node cells, sampled before transplant. Source of these receptors: a human donor who was the organ donor for an intestinal transplant. Both conserved end residues are part of each CDR3. The order of the fields is D gene, J gene, clone size, V gene, CDR3 DNA, CDR3 protein. The D gene is left open where the match is weak. Not every row has a clone size; where given, it reads once, few, many or a size class.

TRBD2,TRBJ2-7,.,TRBV14,TGTGCCAGCAGCCAAGTTGCGGGGGGAGAGCAGTACTTC,CASSQVAGGEQYF
.,TRBJ2-3,.,TRBV5-1,TGCGCCAGCAGCTTGGGCGGGACAGGCACAGATACGCAGTATTTT,CASSLGGTGTDTQYF
TRBD2,TRBJ2-2,few,TRBV4-1,TGCGCCAGCAGCCAAGTGGCGGGAGCCAACACCGGGGAGCTGTTTTTT,CASSQVAGANTGELFF
.,TRBJ2-3,.,TRBV6-5,TGTGCCAGCAGTTACAAGGGGATACAGACAGATACGCAGTATTTT,CASSYKGIQTDTQYF
.,TRBJ2-5,.,TRBV11-3,TGTGCCAGCAGCCCGACCGCGGGGGAGACCCAGTACTTC,CASSPTAGETQYF
TRBD2,TRBJ2-1,.,TRBV27,TGTGCCAGCAGTTTATCCCTAGCGGGGCTCTATGAGCAGTTCTTC,CASSLSLAGLYEQFF
TRBD2,TRBJ2-2,.,TRBV7-9,TGTGCCAGCAGCTTAGGGGGACTAGCGTCGGCCGGGGAGCTGTTTTTT,CASSLGGLASAGELFF
TRBD1,TRBJ1-4,.,TRBV4-1,TGCGCCAGCAGCGCGGGACAGGAAAGTCGTTTAAGTGAAAAACTGTTTTTT,CASSAGQESRLSEKLFF
TRBD2,TRBJ2-3,.,TRBV30,TGTGCCTGGAGGGATAGCGGGGCGGATACGCAGTATTTT,CAWRDSGADTQYF
.,TRBJ2-5,.,TRBV2,TGTGCCAGCAGAGATCAGGGTTACAAGACCCAGTACTTC,CASRDQGYKTQYF
TRBD2,TRBJ2-1,.,TRBV10-1,TGCGCCAGCAGTGAGTCGGGAGCGGGAGACAATGAGCAGTTCTTC,CASSESGAGDNEQFF
.,TRBJ2-1,.,TRBV6-1,TGTGCCAGCAGTGGCAGGGGGGTCAAGGGGCAAAGCTCCTACAATGAGCAGTTCTTC,CASSGRGVKGQSSYNEQFF
.,TRBJ1-3,.,TRBV19,TGTGCCAGTCAGCGTTTCTCTGGAAACACCATATATTTT,CASQRFSGNTIYF
TRBD1,TRBJ1-1,.,TRBV6-1,TGTGCCAGCAGTGAACTCCTACAGGGGGGAGCTTTCTTT,CASSELLQGGAFF
TRBD1,TRBJ2-7,.,TRBV27,TGTGCCAGCAGTTTACTACCGGGACAGGGCTACGAGCAGTACTTC,CASSLLPGQGYEQYF
TRBD1,TRBJ1-5,.,TRBV6-5,TGTGCCACCCGGGACAGTAGTAATCAGCCCCAGCATTTT,CATRDSSNQPQHF
TRBD2,TRBJ2-3,once,TRBV7-9,TGTGCCAGCAGCCGACTAGCGGGTCCCCAGTATACGCAGTATTTT,CASSRLAGPQYTQYF
.,TRBJ1-1,.,TRBV28,TGTGCCAGCAGTTCGGGGGACCCCGTAACTGAAGCTTTCTTT,CASSSGDPVTEAFF
.,TRBJ1-2,.,TRBV4-2,TGTGCCAGCAGCTCACGAGGGTTACTCTATGGCTACACCTTC,CASSSRGLLYGYTF
TRBD1,TRBJ1-2,.,TRBV4-2,TGTGCCAGCAGCCAGGGGGACAGGGCCGGGAGCTACACCTTC,CASSQGDRAGSYTF
TRBD1,TRBJ1-5,.,TRBV6-6,TGTGCCAGCAGCCGGACAGGGTCGAGCAATCAGCCCCAGCATTTT,CASSRTGSSNQPQHF
TRBD1,TRBJ2-7,.,TRBV6-5,TGTGCCAGCAGTTACGGGACAGGGGTCTACGAGCAGTACTTC,CASSYGTGVYEQYF
.,TRBJ2-2,.,TRBV7-8,TGTGCCAGCACCGATTGGGGTTGGCTAGCCCTCAAGCACACCGGGGAGCTGTTTTTT,CASTDWGWLALKHTGELFF
.,TRBJ1-5,.,TRBV6-1,TGTGCCAGCAGTTTACGAGGGAGAAGCAATCAGCCCCAGCATTTT,CASSLRGRSNQPQHF
.,TRBJ2-7,.,TRBV7-9,TGTGCCAGCAGCTTTGTGGGGGGGCGGACGGGCTACGAGCAGTACTTC,CASSFVGGRTGYEQYF
TRBD1,TRBJ2-3,.,TRBV4-1,TGCGCCAGCGAGATCGGACAGGGGGCCGGGGATACGCAGTATTTT,CASEIGQGAGDTQYF
.,TRBJ2-4,.,TRBV30,TGTGCCTGGAGTGTAAAACACAACATTCAGTACTTC,CAWSVKHNIQYF
TRBD1,TRBJ1-2,.,TRBV6-4,TGTGCCAGCAGTGAATACAGGGGGAAGCGCTACACCTTC,CASSEYRGKRYTF
.,TRBJ2-2,.,TRBV25-1,TGTGCCAGCAGTGGAGGGCCCGGGGAGCTGTTTTTT,CASSGGPGELFF
.,TRBJ2-3,.,TRBV9,TGTGCCAGCAGCGTAGTAGAGAGGGATACGCAGTATTTT,CASSVVERDTQYF
.,TRBJ1-2,.,TRBV6-9,TGTGCCAGCAGTTTTTGGGGCCCTCTCCGCCTAAACTATGGCTACACCTTC,CASSFWGPLRLNYGYTF
TRBD1,TRBJ2-7,.,TRBV6-6,TGTGCCAGCAGTTACGGACAGGGCTCCTACGAGCAGTACTTC,CASSYGQGSYEQYF
TRBD2,TRBJ2-3,.,TRBV30,TGTGCCTGGAGTGTAAGGCTAGCGGGGGGCCATACGCAGTATTTT,CAWSVRLAGGHTQYF
TRBD2,TRBJ2-1,.,TRBV14,TGTGCCAGCAGCCAAGATAGGGGGACTAGCTTCCGTGAGCAGTTCTTC,CASSQDRGTSFREQFF
.,TRBJ1-5,few,TRBV30,TGTGCCTGGAGCAAAGGCGGCAGCAGAAACTTTCAGCCCCAGCATTTT,CAWSKGGSRNFQPQHF
TRBD1,TRBJ2-3,.,TRBV28,TGTGCCAGCAGTCCGACCCGAAAAGGGGGCCCGGGATATTTT,CASSPTRKGGPGYF